The present TCR beta chain was sequenced within a study of CD8 T cells in ankylosing spondylitis. This clonotype was seen more than once but under ten times. TCRdb re-analysed the 5' RACE reads in MiXCR, keeping a single row per CDR3 protein. The sample lists under 450,000 distinct CDR3 sequences; 20% to 25% were seen once. Material for sequencing was blood, either unsorted or a sorted T cell fraction (not recorded which). The receptor comes from a male donor with ankylosing spondylitis or in good health (not recorded which).

For the CDR3, the DNA is TGTGCCAGCAGTTACCTCTCGGGGTACGAGCAGTACTTC. Amino acid sequence: CASSYLSGYEQYF. The chain has TRBV6-5 and TRBJ2-7, with D perhaps matching TRBD2 (5 bases). In germline, CDR1 is MNHEY, CDR2 SVGAGI. CDR3 length equals 13 residues. Trimming left V 2 bases short and J 4 bases short, with 9 bases between.